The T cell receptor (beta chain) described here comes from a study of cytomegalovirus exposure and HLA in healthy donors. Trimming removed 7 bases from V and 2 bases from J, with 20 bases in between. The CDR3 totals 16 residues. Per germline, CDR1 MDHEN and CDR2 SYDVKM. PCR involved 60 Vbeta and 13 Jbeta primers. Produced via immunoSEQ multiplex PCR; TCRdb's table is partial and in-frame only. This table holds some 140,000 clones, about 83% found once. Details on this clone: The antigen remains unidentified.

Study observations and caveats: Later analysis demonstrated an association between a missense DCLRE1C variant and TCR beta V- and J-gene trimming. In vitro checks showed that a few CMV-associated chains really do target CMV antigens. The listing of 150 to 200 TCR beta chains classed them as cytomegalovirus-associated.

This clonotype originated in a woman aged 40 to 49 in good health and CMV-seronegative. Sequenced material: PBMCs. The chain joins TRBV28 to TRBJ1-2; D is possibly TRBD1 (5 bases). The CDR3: CASITLGRDSNYGYTF. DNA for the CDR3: TGTGCCAGCATCACCCTAGGTAGGGACTCGAACTATGGCTACACCTTC.